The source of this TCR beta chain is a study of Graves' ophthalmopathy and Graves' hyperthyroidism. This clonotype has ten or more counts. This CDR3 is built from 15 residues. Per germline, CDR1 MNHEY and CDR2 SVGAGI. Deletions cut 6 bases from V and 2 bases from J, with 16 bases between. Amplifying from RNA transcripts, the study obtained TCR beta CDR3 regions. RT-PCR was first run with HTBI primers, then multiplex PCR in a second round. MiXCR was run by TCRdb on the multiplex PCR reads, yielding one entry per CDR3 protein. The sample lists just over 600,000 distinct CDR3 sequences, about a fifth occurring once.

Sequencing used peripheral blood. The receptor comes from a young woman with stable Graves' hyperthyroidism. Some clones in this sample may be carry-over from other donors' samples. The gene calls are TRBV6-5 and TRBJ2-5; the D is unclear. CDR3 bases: TGTGCCAGCAGAATACTCAGGACGCCTCAAGAGACCCAGTACTTC. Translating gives CASRILRTPQETQYF.